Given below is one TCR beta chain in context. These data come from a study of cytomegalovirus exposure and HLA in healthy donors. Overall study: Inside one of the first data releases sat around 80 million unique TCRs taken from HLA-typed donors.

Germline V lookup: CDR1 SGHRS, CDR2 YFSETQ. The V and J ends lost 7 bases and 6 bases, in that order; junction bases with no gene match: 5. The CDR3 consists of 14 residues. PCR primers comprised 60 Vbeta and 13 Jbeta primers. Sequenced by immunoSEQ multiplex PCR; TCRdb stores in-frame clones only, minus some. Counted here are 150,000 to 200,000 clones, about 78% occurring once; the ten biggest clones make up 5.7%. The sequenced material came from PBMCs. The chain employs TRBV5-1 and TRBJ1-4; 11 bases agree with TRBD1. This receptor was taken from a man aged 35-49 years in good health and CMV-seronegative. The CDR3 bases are TGCGCCAGCGCTGGGACAGGGGGGGATGAAAAACTGTTTTTT. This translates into CASAGTGGDEKLFF.